These T cell receptor beta chains were read from a single sample in a study of CD8 T cells in ankylosing spondylitis. TCRdb called the 5' RACE reads again in MiXCR, with one record for every CDR3 protein. The sample holds 150,000 to 200,000 distinct CDR3 sequences, 10% to 15% seen once. Specimen: blood, either unsorted or a sorted T cell fraction (not recorded which). Every receptor here comes from a female donor with ankylosing spondylitis or in good health (not recorded which). Both conserved end residues are part of each CDR3. D genes are given only for firm matches. Some rows have no size entry. The others give once, few or many, or a class for an expanded clone.

j_gene	v_gene	d_gene	abundance	CDR3nt	CDR3aa
TRBJ2-2	TRBV5-1	TRBD2	many	TGCGCCAGCAGCAAGGGACTAGCGGGAGCGGGGAACACCGGGGAGCTGTTTTTT	CASSKGLAGAGNTGELFF
TRBJ2-1	TRBV7-8	TRBD2	NA	TGTGCCAGCAGCTTTAGGCGACTAGCGGGAGGTAATGAGCAGTTCTTC	CASSFRRLAGGNEQFF
TRBJ2-1	TRBV5-1	NA	medium-sized	TGCGCCAGCAGCACGACTCCATACAATGAGCAGTTCTTC	CASSTTPYNEQFF
TRBJ2-3	TRBV9	NA	NA	TGTGCCAGCAGCGGAGGACAATGGAGCACAGATACGCAGTATTTT	CASSGGQWSTDTQYF
TRBJ1-5	TRBV12-3/TRBV12-4	TRBD1	few	TGTGCCAGCAAATCGGGACAGGGGGGCAATCAGCCCCAGCATTTT	CASKSGQGGNQPQHF
TRBJ2-5	TRBV7-2	TRBD1	many	TGTGCCAGCAGCCCGGACAGGGGGCGAGGGGAGACCCAGTACTTC	CASSPDRGRGETQYF
TRBJ2-1	TRBV6-5	NA	many	TGTGCCAGCAGTTCCCCGGTATCCGCGGGGAATGAGCAGTTCTTC	CASSSPVSAGNEQFF
TRBJ1-2	TRBV15	TRBD1	many	TGTGCCACCAGCAGAAGCCGGGACAGTTTAGGCTACACCTTC	CATSRSRDSLGYTF
TRBJ2-3	TRBV12-3/TRBV12-4	NA	many	TGTGCCAGCAGTTTTCAGGCAGATACGCAGTATTTT	CASSFQADTQYF
TRBJ2-3	TRBV4-3	TRBD2	many	TGCGCCAGCAGCCAAGGCGGGAGCTCGGGGACGCAGTATTTT	CASSQGGSSGTQYF